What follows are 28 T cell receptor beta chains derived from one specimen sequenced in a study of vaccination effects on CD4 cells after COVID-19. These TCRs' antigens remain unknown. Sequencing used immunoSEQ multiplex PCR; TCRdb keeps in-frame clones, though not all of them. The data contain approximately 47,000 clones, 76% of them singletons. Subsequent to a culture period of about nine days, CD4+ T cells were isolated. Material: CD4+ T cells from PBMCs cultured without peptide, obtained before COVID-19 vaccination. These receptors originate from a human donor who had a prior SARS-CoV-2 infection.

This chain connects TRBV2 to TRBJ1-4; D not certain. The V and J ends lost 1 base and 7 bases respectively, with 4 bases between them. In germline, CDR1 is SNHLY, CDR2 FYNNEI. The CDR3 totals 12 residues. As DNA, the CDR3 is TGTGCCAGCAGTGAAGAATCTGAAAAACTGTTTTTT. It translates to CASSEESEKLFF.

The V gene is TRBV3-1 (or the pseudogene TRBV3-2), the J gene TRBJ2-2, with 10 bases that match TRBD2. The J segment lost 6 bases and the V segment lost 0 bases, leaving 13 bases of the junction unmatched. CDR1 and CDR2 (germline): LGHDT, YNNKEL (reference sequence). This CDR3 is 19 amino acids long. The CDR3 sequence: CASSQDETSGSARAGELFF. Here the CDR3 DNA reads TGTGCCAGCAGCCAAGACGAGACTAGCGGGTCGGCGAGGGCCGGGGAGCTGTTTTTT.

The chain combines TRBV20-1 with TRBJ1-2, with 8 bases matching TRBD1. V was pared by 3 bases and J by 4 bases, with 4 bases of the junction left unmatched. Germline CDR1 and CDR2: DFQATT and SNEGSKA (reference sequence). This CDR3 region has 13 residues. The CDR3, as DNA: TGCAGTGCTAGTTACGGGACAGGCTATGGCTACACCTTC. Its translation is CSASYGTGYGYTF.

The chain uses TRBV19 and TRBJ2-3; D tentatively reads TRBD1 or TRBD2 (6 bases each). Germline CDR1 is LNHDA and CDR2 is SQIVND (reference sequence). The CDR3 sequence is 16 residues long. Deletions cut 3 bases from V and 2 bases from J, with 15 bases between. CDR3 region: CASSMKWGAITDTQYF. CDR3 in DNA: TGTGCCAGTAGTATGAAGTGGGGGGCAATCACAGATACGCAGTATTTT.

The CDR3 bases are TGCGCCAGCAGCCCTGGCGGGCCCGGGGAGACCCAGTACTTC. Translation gives CASSPGGPGETQYF. The chain employs TRBV5-1 and TRBJ2-5, with D tentatively TRBD2 (5 bases). This CDR3 has 14 amino acids. In germline, CDR1 is SGHRS, CDR2 YFSETQ. With 4 bases removed from V and 5 bases from J, the gap between germline ends came to 15 bases. Based on the CDR3 plus reference TRBV5-1 and TRBJ2-5, the full variable domain is KAGVTQTPRYLIKTRGQQVTLSCSPISGHRSVSWYQQTPGQGLQFLFEYFSETQRNKGNFPGRFSGRQFSNSRSEMNVSTLELGDSALYLCASSPGGPGETQYFGPGTRLLVL.

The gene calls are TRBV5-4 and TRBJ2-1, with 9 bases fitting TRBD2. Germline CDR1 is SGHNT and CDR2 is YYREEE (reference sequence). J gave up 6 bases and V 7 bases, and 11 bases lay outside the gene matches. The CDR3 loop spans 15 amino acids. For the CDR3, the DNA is TGTGCCAGCTCTCGGGCGGGGGGGCAAGGCAATGAGCAGTTCTTC. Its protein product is CASSRAGGQGNEQFF.

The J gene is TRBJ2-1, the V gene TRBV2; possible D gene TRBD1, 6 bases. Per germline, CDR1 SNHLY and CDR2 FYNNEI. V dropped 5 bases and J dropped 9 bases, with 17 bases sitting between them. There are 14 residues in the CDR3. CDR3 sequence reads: CASSPRASQGEQFF. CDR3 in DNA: TGTGCCAGCAGTCCACGTGCCTCACAGGGTGAGCAGTTCTTC. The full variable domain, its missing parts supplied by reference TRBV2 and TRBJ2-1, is EPEVTQTPSHQVTQMGQEVILRCVPISNHLYFYWYRQILGQKVEFLVSFYNNEISEKSEIFDDQFSVERPDGSNFTLKIRSTKLEDSAMYFCASSPRASQGEQFFGPGTRLTVL.

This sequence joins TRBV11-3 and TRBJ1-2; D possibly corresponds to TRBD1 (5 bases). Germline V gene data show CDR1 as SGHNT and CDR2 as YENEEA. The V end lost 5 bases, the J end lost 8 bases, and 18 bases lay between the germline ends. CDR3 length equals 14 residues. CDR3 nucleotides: TGTGCCAGCAGCAATCATTCGGAGGGGCGGGGCTACACCTTC. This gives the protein CASSNHSEGRGYTF.

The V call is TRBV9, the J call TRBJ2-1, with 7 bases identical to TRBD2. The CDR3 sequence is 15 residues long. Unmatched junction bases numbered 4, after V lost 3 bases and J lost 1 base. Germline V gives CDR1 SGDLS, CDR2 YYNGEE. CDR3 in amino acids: CASSATSDSYNEQFF. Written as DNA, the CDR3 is TGTGCCAGCAGCGCTACTAGCGATTCCTACAATGAGCAGTTCTTC.

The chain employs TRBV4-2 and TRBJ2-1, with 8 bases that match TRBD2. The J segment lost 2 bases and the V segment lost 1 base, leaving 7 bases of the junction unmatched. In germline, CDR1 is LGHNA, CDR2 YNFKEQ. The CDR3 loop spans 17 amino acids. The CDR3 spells CASSQGVAGRAYNEQFF. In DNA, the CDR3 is TGTGCCAGCAGCCAAGGCGTAGCGGGAAGGGCCTACAATGAGCAGTTCTTC.

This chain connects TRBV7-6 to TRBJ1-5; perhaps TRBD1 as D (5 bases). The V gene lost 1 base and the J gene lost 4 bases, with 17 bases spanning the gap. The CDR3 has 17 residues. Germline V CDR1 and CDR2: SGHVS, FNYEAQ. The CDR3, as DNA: TGTGCCAGCAGCTTAGGCGTGGGGCAGGGCGTGAATCAGCCCCAGCATTTT. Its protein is CASSLGVGQGVNQPQHF. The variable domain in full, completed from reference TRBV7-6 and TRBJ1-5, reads GAGVSQSPRYKVTKRGQDVALRCDPISGHVSLYWYRQALGQGPEFLTYFNYEAQQDKSGLPNDRFSAERPEGSISTLTIQRTEQRDSAMYRCASSLGVGQGVNQPQHFGDGTRLSIL.

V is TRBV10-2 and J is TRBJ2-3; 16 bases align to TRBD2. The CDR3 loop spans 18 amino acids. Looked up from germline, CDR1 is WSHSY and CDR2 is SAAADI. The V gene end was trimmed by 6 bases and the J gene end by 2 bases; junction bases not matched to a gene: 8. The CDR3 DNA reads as TGCGCCAGCAGCAAAACTGGGACTAGCGGGGGGGTCACAGATACGCAGTATTTT. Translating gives CASSKTGTSGGVTDTQYF.

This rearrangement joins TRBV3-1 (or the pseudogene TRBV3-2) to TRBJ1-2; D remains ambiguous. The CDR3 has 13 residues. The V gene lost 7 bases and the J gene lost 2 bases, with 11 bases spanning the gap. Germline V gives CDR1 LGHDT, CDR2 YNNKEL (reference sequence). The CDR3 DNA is TGTGCCAGCAATCCAGGAGTGAACTATGGCTACACCTTC. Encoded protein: CASNPGVNYGYTF.

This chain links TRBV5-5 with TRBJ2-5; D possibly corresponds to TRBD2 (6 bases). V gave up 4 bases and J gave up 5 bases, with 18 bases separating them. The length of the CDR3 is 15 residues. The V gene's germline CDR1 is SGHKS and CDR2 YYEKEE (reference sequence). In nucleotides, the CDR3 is TGTGCCAGCAGCCTCAGACTAGTTCTTCTCGAGACCCAGTACTTC. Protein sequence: CASSLRLVLLETQYF.

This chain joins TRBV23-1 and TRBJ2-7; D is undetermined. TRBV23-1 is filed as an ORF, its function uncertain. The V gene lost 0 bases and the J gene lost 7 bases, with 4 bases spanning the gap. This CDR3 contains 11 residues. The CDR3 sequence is CASSQSAEQYF. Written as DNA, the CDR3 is TGCGCCAGCAGTCAATCTGCGGAGCAGTACTTC.

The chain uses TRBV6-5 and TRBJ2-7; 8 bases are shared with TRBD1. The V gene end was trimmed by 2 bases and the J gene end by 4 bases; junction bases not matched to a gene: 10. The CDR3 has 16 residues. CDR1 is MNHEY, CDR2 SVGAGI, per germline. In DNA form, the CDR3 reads TGTGCCAGCAGTTACGGAATCGGGACAGGTGAATACGAGCAGTACTTC. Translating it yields CASSYGIGTGEYEQYF.

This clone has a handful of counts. As DNA, the CDR3 is TGTGCCACCGCGACAGACTTAAACACTGAAGCTTTCTTT. Its translation: CATATDLNTEAFF. J is TRBJ1-1 and V is TRBV2; weak D call: TRBD1 (5 bases). Germline assignment: CDR1 SNHLY and CDR2 FYNNEI. The CDR3 consists of 13 residues. The V and J ends lost 10 bases and 2 bases respectively, with 14 bases between them.

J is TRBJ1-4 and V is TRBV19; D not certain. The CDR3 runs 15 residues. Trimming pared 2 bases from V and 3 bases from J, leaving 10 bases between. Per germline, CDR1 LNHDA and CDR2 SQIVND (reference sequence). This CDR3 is CASSIRRLSNEKLFF. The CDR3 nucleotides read TGTGCCAGTAGTATACGGAGATTGTCTAATGAAAAACTGTTTTTT.

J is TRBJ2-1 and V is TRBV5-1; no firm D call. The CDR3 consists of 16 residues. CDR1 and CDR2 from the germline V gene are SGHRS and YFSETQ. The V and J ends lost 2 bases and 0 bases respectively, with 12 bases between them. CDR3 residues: CASSLLSRNSYNEQFF. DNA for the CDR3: TGCGCCAGCAGCTTACTAAGCCGCAACTCCTACAATGAGCAGTTCTTC.

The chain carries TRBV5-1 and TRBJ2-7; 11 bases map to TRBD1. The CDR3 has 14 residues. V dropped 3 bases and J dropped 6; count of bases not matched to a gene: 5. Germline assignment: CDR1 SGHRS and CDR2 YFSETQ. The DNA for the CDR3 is TGCGCCAGCAGCTGGGGGGACAGGGGGGGCGAGCAGTACTTC. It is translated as CASSWGDRGGEQYF.

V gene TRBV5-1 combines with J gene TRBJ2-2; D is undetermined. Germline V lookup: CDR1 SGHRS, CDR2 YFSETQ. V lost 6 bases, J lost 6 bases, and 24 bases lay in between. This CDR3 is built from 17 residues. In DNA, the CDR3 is TGCGCCAGCACCTCTAATTTTCGGACGGCCGATGCCGGGGAGCTGTTTTTT. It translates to CASTSNFRTADAGELFF.

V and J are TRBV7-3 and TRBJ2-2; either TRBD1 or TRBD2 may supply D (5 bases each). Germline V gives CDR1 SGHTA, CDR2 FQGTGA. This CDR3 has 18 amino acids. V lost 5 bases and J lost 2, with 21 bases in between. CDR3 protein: CASSQRAPGPTNTGELFF. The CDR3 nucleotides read TGTGCCAGCAGCCAAAGGGCCCCGGGACCTACCAACACCGGGGAGCTGTTTTTT. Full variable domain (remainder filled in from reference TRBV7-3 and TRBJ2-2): GAGVSQTPSNKVTEKGKYVELRCDPISGHTALYWYRQSLGQGPEFLIYFQGTGAADDSGLPNDRFFAVRPEGSVSTLKIQRTERGDSAVYLCASSQRAPGPTNTGELFFGEGSRLTVL.

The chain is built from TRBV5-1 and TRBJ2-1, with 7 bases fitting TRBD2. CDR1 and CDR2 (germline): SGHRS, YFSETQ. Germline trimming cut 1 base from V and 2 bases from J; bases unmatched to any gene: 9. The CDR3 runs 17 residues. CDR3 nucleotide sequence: TGCGCCAGCAGCTTGCCTAGCGGTACCATTACCTACAATGAGCAGTTCTTC. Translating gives CASSLPSGTITYNEQFF.

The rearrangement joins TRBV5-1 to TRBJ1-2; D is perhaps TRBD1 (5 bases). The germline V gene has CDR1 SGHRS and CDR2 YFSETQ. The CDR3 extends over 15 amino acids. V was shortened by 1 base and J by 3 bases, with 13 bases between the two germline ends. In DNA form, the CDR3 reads TGCGCCAGCAGCTTGACCCCGGGACTCCACTATGGCTACACCTTC. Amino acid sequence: CASSLTPGLHYGYTF.

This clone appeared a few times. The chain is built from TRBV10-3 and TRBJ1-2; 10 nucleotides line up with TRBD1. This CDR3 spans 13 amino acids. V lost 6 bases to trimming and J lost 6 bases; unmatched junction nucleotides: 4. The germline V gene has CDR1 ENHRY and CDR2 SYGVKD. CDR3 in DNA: TGTGCCATCAGCCGACAGGGGGCGGATGGCTACACCTTC. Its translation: CAISRQGADGYTF.

CDR3 coding DNA: TGCGCCAGCAGCTTTACAGGGGGGGGTACAGATACGCAGTATTTT. This codes for CASSFTGGGTDTQYF. The chain employs TRBV5-1 and TRBJ2-3; D is perhaps TRBD1 (8 bases). There are 15 residues in the CDR3. Germline V gene sequence: CDR1 SGHRS, CDR2 YFSETQ. The V and J ends lost 2 bases and 3 bases respectively, with 13 bases between them.

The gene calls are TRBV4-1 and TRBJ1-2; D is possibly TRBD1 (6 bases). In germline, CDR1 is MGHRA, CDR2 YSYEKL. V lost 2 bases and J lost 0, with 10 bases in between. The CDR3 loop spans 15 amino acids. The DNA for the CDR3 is TGCGCCAGCAGCCAACCCGGGACAACTAACTATGGCTACACCTTC. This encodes CASSQPGTTNYGYTF.

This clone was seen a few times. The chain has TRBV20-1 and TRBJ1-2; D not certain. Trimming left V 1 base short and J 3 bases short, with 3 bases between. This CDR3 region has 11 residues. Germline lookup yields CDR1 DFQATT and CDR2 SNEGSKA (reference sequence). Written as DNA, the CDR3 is TGCAGTGCTAGAGCTGACTATGGCTACACCTTC. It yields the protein CSARADYGYTF.